The T cell receptor beta chain described here comes from a study of T cell repertoires in aging, cancer and after chemotherapy. Across the study: Clear clonal overlap appeared across healthy donor samples taken over several months to years.

As concerns this clonotype: The antigen remains unidentified.

TCR beta rearrangements were amplified from peripheral blood genomic DNA. TRB rearrangements spanning V, D and J were amplified using mixed TRB-A/B primers. MiXCR, run by TCRdb on the multiplex PCR reads, gives a single entry per CDR3 protein. The sample contains a few thousand distinct CDR3 sequences, 38% of which appear only once. The CDR3 totals 11 residues. The V end lost 6 bases, the J end lost 12 bases, and 12 bases lay between the germline ends. Regarding the study as a whole: In healthy donors, age-related TCR diversity loss mainly reflected lost richness.

The source of this sequence is a human donor in good health. Material for sequencing was blood. The chain carries TRBV12-3 or TRBV12-4 and TRBJ2-1; a weak D match, TRBD1 (5 bases). The CDR3 loop reads CASRLTEGQFF. The CDR3 coding sequence is TGTGCCAGCAGGTTGACAGAAGGGCAGTTCTTC.